A single sample gave rise to the 20 T cell receptor beta chains below, sequenced in a study of shared clonotypes between healthy human individuals. The method was immunoSEQ multiplex PCR; TCRdb's version includes in-frame clones alone and lacks a portion of them. In the table there are over a million clones, about four fifths of which are singletons. The sequenced sample was memory CD4+ T cells from PBMCs. Subset reported: CD45RA-negative fraction. The receptors shown here come from a man younger than 35 in good health. Some clones in this sample may be carry-over from other donors' samples.

The chain combines TRBV21-1 with TRBJ2-2; the table's D gene call, TRBD1, was not cross checked with the DNA. TRBV21-1 is described as a pseudogene. CDR3 size: 16 residues. CDR3 bases: TGTGCCAGCAATGGGACAGGGGGCGAGGAAGACGGGGAGCTGTTTTTT. This gives the protein CASNGTGGEEDGELFF.

The chain recombines TRBV2 with TRBJ2-1, with 10 bases matching TRBD1. Germline assignment: CDR1 SNHLY and CDR2 FYNNEI. The CDR3 sequence is 20 residues long. With V trimmed by 4 bases and J by 0 bases, 15 bases remained unmatched. The CDR3 bases are TGTGCCAGCAGTGTACCCTCGGACAGGGGGACTGTAGGCTCCTACAATGAGCAGTTCTTC. It encodes CASSVPSDRGTVGSYNEQFF.

The V call is TRBV18, the J call TRBJ2-1; D unclear. The CDR3 totals 12 residues. The germline CDR1 and CDR2 sequences are KGHSH and LQKENI. V was clipped by 3 bases and J by 8 bases, with 8 bases between them. The CDR3 region has the DNA TGTGCCAGCTCACCGAACGGAGATGAGCAGTTCTTC. Translating gives CASSPNGDEQFF. Variable domain in full (rest from reference TRBV18 and TRBJ2-1): NAGVMQNPRHLVRRRGQEARLRCSPMKGHSHVYWYRQLPEEGLKFMVYLQKENIIDESGMPKERFSAEFPKEGPSILRIQQVVRGDSAAYFCASSPNGDEQFFGPGTRLTVL.

This clone was detected once. The chain uses TRBV28 and TRBJ2-2; TRBD1 matches at 9 bases. J was trimmed by 1 base and V by 6 bases; bases with no gene match: 12. Germline CDR1 and CDR2: MDHEN and SYDVKM. The CDR3 loop spans 18 amino acids. In DNA, the CDR3 is TGTGCCAGCAGCCTCCAGACGGGACAGGGCCGGAACACCGGGGAGCTGTTTTTT. Translated, it gives CASSLQTGQGRNTGELFF.

V is TRBV28 and J is TRBJ1-5, with D perhaps matching TRBD1 (5 bases). V was trimmed by 1 base and J by 1 base, leaving 11 bases between them. The length of the CDR3 is 16 residues. Germline CDR1 is MDHEN and CDR2 is SYDVKM. The DNA of the CDR3 is TGTGCCAGCAGTTTATATAAGGGGAGAAGCAATCAGCCCCAGCATTTT. It yields the protein CASSLYKGRSNQPQHF.

Note on this clone: A much larger clone differs from this one at a single base, so this may be a read error. The genes are TRBV28 and TRBJ2-7, with 9 positions matching TRBD2. This CDR3 region has 14 residues. V gave up 3 bases and J gave up 3 bases; unmatched junction bases: 3. From germline, CDR1 is MDHEN and CDR2 SYDVKM. This CDR3 reads CASSFSGSYYEQYF. Written as DNA, the CDR3 is TGTGCCAGCAGTTTTAGCGGGAGCTACTACGAGCAGTACTTC.

CDR3 protein: CASSPLAGAIDEQYF. The DNA for the CDR3 is TGCGCCAGCAGTCCCCTAGCGGGAGCAATTGACGAGCAGTACTTC. The chain couples TRBV5-1 to TRBJ2-7; TRBD2 agrees at 10 bases. The CDR3 sequence is 15 residues long. Germline CDR1 is SGHRS and CDR2 is YFSETQ. Trimming cost V 5 bases and J 5 bases; bases outside gene matches: 10.

The rearrangement uses TRBV5-5 and TRBJ2-3, with no clear D. The CDR3 totals 12 residues. The V gene lost 1 base and the J gene lost 4 bases, with 4 bases spanning the gap. Germline values: CDR1 SGHKS, CDR2 YYEKEE (reference sequence). This chain's CDR3 is CASSLPPDTQYF. The CDR3 DNA reads as TGTGCCAGCAGCTTGCCCCCAGATACGCAGTATTTT.

V gene TRBV28 combines with J gene TRBJ1-3; tentative D call: TRBD1 (5 bases). The CDR3 is made up of 16 amino acids. V gave up 6 bases and J gave up 2 bases, with 17 bases separating them. The germline V gene has CDR1 MDHEN and CDR2 SYDVKM. Here the CDR3 reads CASRQSTVRTGNTIYF. As DNA, the CDR3 is TGTGCCAGCAGACAATCGACAGTCAGGACTGGAAACACCATATATTTT. The variable domain in full, with the rest retrieved from reference TRBV28 and TRBJ1-3, is DVKVTQSSRYLVKRTGEKVFLECVQDMDHENMFWYRQDPGLGLRLIYFSYDVKMKEKGDIPEGYSVSREKKERFSLILESASTNQTSMYLCASRQSTVRTGNTIYFGEGSWLTVV.

This chain uses TRBV5-4 with TRBJ2-3; TRBD2 aligns across 16 bases. Trimming removed 4 bases from V and 6 bases from J; junction bases left unmatched: 5. The CDR3 loop spans 16 amino acids. The germline CDR1 and CDR2 sequences are SGHNT and YYREEE (reference sequence). The CDR3 sequence: CASSDGTSGRGDTQYF. The CDR3 nucleotides read TGTGCCAGCAGCGACGGGACTAGCGGGAGGGGGGATACGCAGTATTTT. The full variable domain, its missing parts supplied by reference TRBV5-4 and TRBJ2-3, is ETGVTQSPTHLIKTRGQQVTLRCSSQSGHNTVSWYQQALGQGPQFIFQYYREEENGRGNFPPRFSGLQFPNYSSELNVNALELDDSALYLCASSDGTSGRGDTQYFGPGTRLTVL.

The V call is TRBV4-3, the J call TRBJ2-2, with D perhaps TRBD2 (6 bases). Trimming took 3 bases from V and 2 from J, leaving 13 bases between them. Germline lookup yields CDR1 LGHNA and CDR2 YSLEER. The length of the CDR3 is 16 residues. The CDR3, as DNA: TGCGCCAGCAGCCATGCTACGGGACTCAACACCGGGGAGCTGTTTTTT. Encoded protein: CASSHATGLNTGELFF.

CDR3: CASSVGAGPTGELFF. For the CDR3, the DNA is TGTGCCAGCAGCGTAGGAGCAGGGCCCACCGGGGAGCTGTTTTTT. The chain recombines TRBV9 with TRBJ2-2; D perhaps matches TRBD1 (5 bases). Trimming pared 0 bases from V and 4 bases from J, leaving 10 bases between. Germline-derived CDR1 and CDR2 are SGDLS and YYNGEE. The CDR3 runs to 15 residues.

The chain employs TRBV27 and TRBJ1-3; no reliable D call. V dropped 3 bases and J dropped 0 bases, with 3 bases sitting between them. The CDR3 extends over 13 amino acids. Looked up from germline, CDR1 is MNHEY and CDR2 is SMNVEV (reference sequence). The CDR3 bases are TGTGCCAGCAGTTTCAACTCTGGAAACACCATATATTTT. The encoded protein is CASSFNSGNTIYF.

The J gene is TRBJ1-2, the V gene TRBV9; D is perhaps TRBD1 (6 bases). There are 13 residues in the CDR3. From germline, CDR1 is SGDLS and CDR2 YYNGEE. V dropped 6 bases and J dropped 2 bases, with 11 bases sitting between them. The CDR3 reads CASTAGANYGYTF. Written as DNA, the CDR3 is TGTGCCAGCACCGCAGGGGCAAACTATGGCTACACCTTC.

Notes on this clone: Other DNA sequences of this sample code for an identical CDR3. J is TRBJ1-2 and V is TRBV5-1; TRBD1 agrees at 11 bases. The CDR3 totals 15 residues. The V gene's germline CDR1 is SGHRS and CDR2 YFSETQ. Trimming cost V 0 bases and J 4 bases; bases outside gene matches: 2. CDR3 bases: TGCGCCAGCAGCTTGGCCGGGACAGGGGGCTATGGCTACACCTTC. This sequence encodes CASSLAGTGGYGYTF.

As to this clone: Other nucleotide sequences in the sample specify the same CDR3. The gene calls are TRBV6-1 and TRBJ1-2; possibly TRBD1 for D (6 bases). Trimming took off 0 bases at V and 5 bases at J, with 7 bases between the two ends. Germline V CDR1 and CDR2: MNHNS, SASEGT. CDR3 length equals 13 residues. In DNA form, the CDR3 reads TGTGCCAGCAGTGAAGCAGGGACATATGGCTACACCTTC. Translating it yields CASSEAGTYGYTF.

The genes are TRBV4-3 and TRBJ1-3, with 7 bases aligning to TRBD1. The CDR3 runs to 13 residues. J was trimmed by 9 bases and V by 4 bases; bases with no gene match: 6. Germline CDR1 reads LGHNA; CDR2 reads YSLEER. As DNA, the CDR3 is TGCGCCAGCAGCCTACAGGGGAGCACCACCATATATTTT. It codes for CASSLQGSTTIYF.

The chain joins TRBV5-1 to TRBJ2-5; 7 bases map to TRBD2. The CDR3 has 13 amino acids. The J segment lost 2 bases and the V segment lost 5 bases, leaving 3 bases of the junction unmatched. Germline V CDR1 and CDR2: SGHRS, YFSETQ. The CDR3 DNA follows: TGCGCCAGCAGATCTAGCGGACAAGAGACCCAGTACTTC. It translates to CASRSSGQETQYF.

As DNA, the CDR3 is TGTGTCAGAAGTGACAGGTGTTTCCCCGGGGCCAACGTCCTGACTTTC. This encodes CVRSDRCFPGANVLTF. V is TRBV7-5 and J is TRBJ2-6; the table calls TRBD1, which could not be checked here. TRBV7-5 is a pseudogene segment. This CDR3 contains 16 residues.

This clone appeared once. The chain is built from TRBV9 and TRBJ1-1; D is unclear. Germline V CDR1 and CDR2: SGDLS, YYNGEE. V was trimmed by 3 bases and J by 3 bases, leaving 9 bases between them. The CDR3 is 13 residues long. The CDR3 DNA is TGTGCCAGCAGCGCCCGGGTGGACACTGAAGCTTTCTTT. Amino acids: CASSARVDTEAFF.